Below, 25 T cell receptor beta chains from the same sample are listed, as sequenced in a study of identical twins (dated by TCRdb to the mid-2010s). Library preparation was by 5' RACE. TCRdb records Illumina HiSeq 2000 as the sequencer. TCRdb's own reprocessing of the public reads used fastp at Q25 and MiXCR and kept productive beta chains. Merged by CDR3 protein, the rows form single entries marked with the most common genes and DNA. Counted in this sample were hundreds of thousands of distinct CDR3 sequences; roughly 9.7% of them appeared once. The ten most abundant clones make up approximately 6.5% of the sample. These data also featured in a second study, about yellow fever vaccine responses in identical twins.

Material: CD8+ T cells sorted from blood. The receptor source for this set is a woman younger than 30 in good health.

This clonotype was recorded many times. The chain uses TRBV2 and TRBJ1-5; maybe TRBD1 (5 bases). Germline assignment: CDR1 SNHLY and CDR2 FYNNEI. Trimming took off 2 bases at V and 4 bases at J, with 12 bases between the two ends. The CDR3 sequence is 15 residues long. The CDR3 sequence: CASSERGVSNQPQHF. DNA of the CDR3: TGTGCCAGCAGTGAAAGGGGCGTCAGTAATCAGCCCCAGCATTTT.

The chain has TRBV14 and TRBJ2-1, with D perhaps TRBD1 (6 bases). This CDR3 region has 14 residues. The ends were cut back, 4 bases at V and 5 bases at J, with 12 bases in the middle. Germline assignment: CDR1 SGHDN and CDR2 FVKESK. The CDR3 region is CASSRQEVNNEQFF. The CDR3 DNA sequence: TGTGCCAGCAGCCGACAGGAGGTGAACAATGAGCAGTTCTTC.

The sample holds many counts of this clonotype. The chain employs TRBV25-1 and TRBJ2-3; the D gene is possibly TRBD2 (6 bases). The CDR3 consists of 15 residues. Between the trimmed V and J ends, which lost 6 bases and 0 bases, there was a span of 13 bases. Germline V gene data show CDR1 as MGHDK and CDR2 as SYGVNS. The CDR3 spells CASRRWGESTDTQYF. The CDR3 DNA reads as TGTGCCAGCAGACGCTGGGGGGAAAGCACAGATACGCAGTATTTT.

This clonotype was detected a few times. The chain has TRBV20-1 and TRBJ2-5, with D hard to call. There are 11 residues in the CDR3. The germline V and J ends were trimmed by 6 bases and 1 base, with 6 bases remaining between them. The V gene's germline CDR1 is DFQATT and CDR2 SNEGSKA (reference sequence). CDR3 DNA: TGCAGTGCCCGAAGCCAAGAGACCCAGTACTTC. As protein: CSARSQETQYF.

This clonotype was found a few times. The CDR3 DNA sequence: TGTGCCAGCGCTCCAGATACAGGGTACTACGGGGAGCAGTACTTC. It codes for CASAPDTGYYGEQYF. The chain carries TRBV6-1 and TRBJ2-7, with a weak D call TRBD1 (6 bases). Trimming removed 8 bases from V and 7 bases from J, with 24 bases in between. Germline values: CDR1 MNHNS, CDR2 SASEGT. The CDR3 consists of 15 residues.

The V call is TRBV23-1, the J call TRBJ1-4, with 7 bases matching TRBD1. TRBV23-1 is flagged as an ORF with uncertain function. The J segment lost 11 bases and the V segment lost 3 bases, leaving 9 bases of the junction unmatched. The CDR3 is 14 residues long. CDR3: CASSHKGGATKLFF. DNA of the CDR3: TGCGCCAGCAGTCATAAAGGGGGCGCGACGAAACTGTTTTTT.

This clonotype was recorded at least ten times. This sequence joins TRBV12-3 or TRBV12-4 and TRBJ2-1; D may be TRBD1 or TRBD2 (6 bases each). CDR3 size: 16 residues. Trimming took off 6 bases at V and 6 bases at J, with 21 bases between the two ends. CDR3 in DNA: TGTGCCAGCAGCCCCTTCTTTGGAGGGGGTGGCAATGAGCAGTTCTTC. It specifies CASSPFFGGGGNEQFF.

This clonotype was detected many times. The rearrangement joins TRBV29-1 to TRBJ1-1; perhaps TRBD1 as D (6 bases). The CDR3 loop spans 13 amino acids. Germline CDR1 is SQVTM and CDR2 is ANQGSEA. The ends were cut back, 7 bases at V and 3 bases at J, with 15 bases in the middle. CDR3 protein: CSAVDRSYTEAFF. CDR3 sequence (DNA): TGCAGCGCAGTCGACAGGTCTTACACTGAAGCTTTCTTT.

This clonotype was seen a few times. The rearrangement joins TRBV9 to TRBJ2-3, with 10 bases matching TRBD1. The germline gives CDR1 SGDLS, CDR2 YYNGEE. This CDR3 has 14 amino acids. Trimming at V came to 0 bases and at J to 9 bases, leaving 4 bases not matched to a gene. Here the CDR3 reads CASSVVGTGDTQYF. The CDR3 nucleotides are TGTGCCAGCAGCGTAGTGGGGACAGGGGACACGCAGTATTTT.

Many counts were recorded for this clonotype. The chain combines TRBV7-9 with TRBJ1-1; perhaps TRBD1 as D (6 bases). This CDR3 spans 13 amino acids. Germline CDR1 SEHNR, CDR2 FQNEAQ (reference sequence). Trimming left V 3 bases short and J 7 bases short, with 12 bases between. The CDR3 DNA reads TGTGCCAGCAGCTTCGAGGACAGCATTGAAGCTTTCTTT. It is translated as CASSFEDSIEAFF. Drawing the rest from reference TRBV7-9 and TRBJ1-1, the complete variable domain is DTGVSQNPRHKITKRGQNVTFRCDPISEHNRLYWYRQTLGQGPEFLTYFQNEAQLEKSRLLSDRFSAERPKGSFSTLEIQRTEQGDSAMYLCASSFEDSIEAFFGQGTRLTVV.

The V and J genes are TRBV6-2 or TRBV6-3 and TRBJ2-2; the match to TRBD2 covers 9 bases. Germline V gene lookup returns CDR1 MNHEY and CDR2 SVGEGT. With 7 bases clipped from V and 3 bases from J, the junction kept 9 bases outside the gene matches. The CDR3 sequence is 16 residues long. CDR3 residues: CASIRLSGGYTGELFF. The CDR3 nucleotides read TGTGCCAGCATCCGCCTCAGCGGGGGGTACACCGGGGAGCTGTTTTTT.

The table lists this clonotype with many counts. The chain couples TRBV29-1 to TRBJ2-7; perhaps TRBD2 as D (5 bases). Germline V gene data show CDR1 as SQVTM and CDR2 as ANQGSEA. CDR3 length: 12 amino acids. The V and J ends lost 4 bases and 4 bases respectively, with 11 bases between them. CDR3 DNA: TGCAGCGTTGTCCGGGGTCCGTACGAGCAGTACTTC. This gives the protein CSVVRGPYEQYF.

V gene TRBV20-1 combines with J gene TRBJ2-7; the match to TRBD2 covers 9 bases. Germline CDR1 is DFQATT and CDR2 is SNEGSKA (reference sequence). J gave up 4 bases and V 1 base, and 8 bases lay outside the gene matches. The CDR3 runs to 15 residues. The CDR3 loop is CSARVSGTSGYEQYF. Here the CDR3 DNA reads TGCAGTGCTAGAGTCTCCGGAACTAGCGGGTACGAGCAGTACTTC.

By proportion, this clonotype is medium-sized. The chain couples TRBV3-1 to TRBJ2-6, with 9 bases matching TRBD1. The CDR3 spans 16 residues. The germline V gene encodes CDR1 LGHDT and CDR2 YNNKEL (reference sequence). The trim removed 7 bases at V and 2 bases at J, leaving 6 bases unmatched. The CDR3 region is CASTSGTGTGANVLTF. The DNA of the CDR3 is TGTGCCAGCACCTCCGGGACAGGGACTGGGGCCAACGTCCTGACTTTC.

There are many counts of this clonotype. The chain employs TRBV7-2 and TRBJ2-1; no clear D gene. Germline lookup yields CDR1 SGHTA and CDR2 FQGNSA. This CDR3 has 14 residues. V lost 1 base and J 3 bases, leaving 7 bases between the germline ends. The CDR3 nucleotides are TGTGCCAGCAGCTTAGATTTGAACTACAATGAGCAGTTCTTC. Protein: CASSLDLNYNEQFF.

The table lists this clonotype with a few counts. The chain links TRBV30 to TRBJ2-1; 8 bases are shared with TRBD2. From germline, CDR1 is GTSNPN and CDR2 SVGIG (reference sequence). J gave up 7 bases and V 0 bases, and 5 bases lay outside the gene matches. This CDR3 has 14 amino acids. The DNA of the CDR3 is TGTGCCTGGAGTGTAGACAGCGGGAGAAATGAGCAGTTCTTC. Translated: CAWSVDSGRNEQFF.

There are a few counts of this clonotype. V gene TRBV10-3 combines with J gene TRBJ2-5; 8 bases align to TRBD2. Trimming cost V 5 bases and J 0 bases; bases outside gene matches: 8. Germline CDR1 ENHRY, CDR2 SYGVKD. The CDR3 has 16 amino acids. Here the CDR3 DNA reads TGTGCCATCAGTAGGTCGAGCGGGGGAAACCAAGAGACCCAGTACTTC. Translation: CAISRSSGGNQETQYF.

The chain uses TRBV28 and TRBJ2-7; maybe TRBD1 (5 bases). The CDR3 loop spans 14 amino acids. Germline CDR1 reads MDHEN; CDR2 reads SYDVKM. The V and J ends lost 4 bases and 2 bases respectively, with 12 bases between them. The CDR3 nucleotides read TGTGCCAGCAGTTATCTAGGGGAAGCCTACGAGCAGTACTTC. Its translation: CASSYLGEAYEQYF. Full variable domain (rest looked up from reference TRBV28 and TRBJ2-7): DVKVTQSSRYLVKRTGEKVFLECVQDMDHENMFWYRQDPGLGLRLIYFSYDVKMKEKGDIPEGYSVSREKKERFSLILESASTNQTSMYLCASSYLGEAYEQYFGPGTRLTVT.

In its sample, this clonotype was seen many times. V gene TRBV29-1 combines with J gene TRBJ2-1; 12 nucleotides align to TRBD2. Germline V gene data show CDR1 as SQVTM and CDR2 as ANQGSEA. The CDR3 is made up of 17 amino acids. The J segment lost 0 bases and the V segment lost 6 bases, leaving 9 bases of the junction unmatched. The CDR3 DNA reads as TGCAGCGTAGACGGACTAGCGGGGCCCTTCTCCTACAATGAGCAGTTCTTC. It yields the protein CSVDGLAGPFSYNEQFF.

The chain links TRBV6-5 to TRBJ1-1; 8 positions match TRBD1. Trimming cost V 0 bases and J 3 bases; bases outside gene matches: 6. The CDR3 covers 16 residues. Per germline, CDR1 MNHEY and CDR2 SVGAGI. CDR3 protein: CASSYSYQTGDTEAFF. As DNA, the CDR3 is TGTGCCAGCAGTTACTCGTATCAGACAGGGGACACTGAAGCTTTCTTT.

The rearrangement uses TRBV12-3 or TRBV12-4 and TRBJ1-1, with 7 bases fitting TRBD1. The CDR3 sequence is 13 residues long. The V gene end was trimmed by 10 bases and the J gene end by 0 bases; junction bases not matched to a gene: 5. CDR3 DNA sequence: TGTGCCACTCGACAGGGAATGAACACTGAAGCTTTCTTT. Protein product: CATRQGMNTEAFF.

This rearrangement joins TRBV30 to TRBJ2-1, with unresolved D. V was trimmed by 0 bases and J by 6 bases, leaving 15 bases between them. The CDR3 covers 15 residues. Germline CDR1 and CDR2: GTSNPN and SVGIG (reference sequence). The CDR3 here is CAWSVTQIGRNEQFF. DNA for the CDR3: TGTGCCTGGAGTGTAACCCAGATAGGGCGCAATGAGCAGTTCTTC.

In its sample, this clonotype was seen a few times. The chain carries TRBV3-1 and TRBJ1-4; D remains ambiguous. Per germline, CDR1 LGHDT and CDR2 YNNKEL (reference sequence). The CDR3 runs to 15 residues. Trimming cost V 3 bases and J 0 bases, with 8 bases left between them. CDR3 region: CASSHVRTTNEKLFF. The CDR3 nucleotides read TGTGCCAGCAGCCACGTTCGGACAACTAATGAAAAACTGTTTTTT.

This clonotype was counted many times. The chain recombines TRBV12-3 or TRBV12-4 with TRBJ1-2, with D tentatively TRBD1 (5 bases). The CDR3 runs 13 residues. V was clipped by 6 bases and J by 4 bases, with 12 bases between them. CDR3 nucleotides: TGTGCCAGCAGCCTGGGACCGACCTATGGCTACACCTTC. It yields the protein CASSLGPTYGYTF.

The CDR3 here is CSASIAPGYNEQFF. The DNA of the CDR3 is TGCAGTGCTAGTATAGCGCCCGGCTACAATGAGCAGTTCTTC. The chain is built from TRBV20-1 and TRBJ2-1; D possibly corresponds to TRBD2 (5 bases). In germline, CDR1 is DFQATT, CDR2 SNEGSKA (reference sequence). V dropped 3 bases and J dropped 3 bases, with 12 bases sitting between them. CDR3 length: 14 residues.